This T cell receptor beta chain emerged from a study of Ad26.COV2.S vaccination and SARS-CoV-2 variants. Study information: Ad26.COV2.S was injected intramuscularly once or twice, 56 days apart.

About this clone itself: Antigen unknown.

TCRdb keeps only in-frame clones here, not all; method: immunoSEQ multiplex PCR. The sample contains around 420,000 clones, over 75% of which appear only once. The study, taken as a whole, reports: Vaccinated individuals (as opposed to placebo recipients) had higher spike-specific TCR breadth. Vaccinated and placebo-treated recipients had similar non-spike TCR breadth.

Indicated treatment: some 19 received Ad26.COV2.S at low or high dose, single or two shots; about 5 received placebo; per-sample allocation not given. Sample collection was performed on day 63 after the first vaccine or placebo injection. Germline V gene sequence: CDR1 SGHDN, CDR2 FVKESK. The CDR3 sequence is 16 residues long. The ends lost 3 bases at V and 9 bases at J; junction bases unmatched: 15. The material was peripheral blood, obtained in a trial of Ad26.COV2.S vaccine versus placebo. V gene TRBV14 combines with J gene TRBJ2-7, with TRBD1 identical over 9 bases. The receptor was isolated from a person aged 18-65 years who received the Ad26.COV2.S COVID-19 vaccine or a placebo. Here the CDR3 reads CASSQSPGQGKIWQYF. The CDR3 DNA sequence: TGTGCCAGCAGCCAGTCGCCGGGACAGGGAAAGATATGGCAGTACTTC.